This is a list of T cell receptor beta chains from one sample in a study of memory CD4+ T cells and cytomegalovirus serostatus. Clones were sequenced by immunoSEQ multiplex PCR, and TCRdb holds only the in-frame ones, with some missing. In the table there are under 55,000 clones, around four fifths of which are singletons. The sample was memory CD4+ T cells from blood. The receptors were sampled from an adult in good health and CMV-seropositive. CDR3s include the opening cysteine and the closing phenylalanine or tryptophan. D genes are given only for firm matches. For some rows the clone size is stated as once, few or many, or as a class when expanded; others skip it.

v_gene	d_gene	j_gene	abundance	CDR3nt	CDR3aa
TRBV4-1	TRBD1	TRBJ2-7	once	TGCGCCAGCAGCCAACTGGGACAGGGGGCTAACGAGCAGTACTTC	CASSQLGQGANEQYF
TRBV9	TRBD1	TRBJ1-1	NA	TGTGCCAGCAGCGTAGGGGCCGGGACAGGGCTTACTGAAGCTTTCTTT	CASSVGAGTGLTEAFF
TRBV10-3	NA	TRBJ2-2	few	TGTGCCATCAGTGGGAGTAGGACAGAGAACACCGGGGAGCTGTTTTTT	CAISGSRTENTGELFF
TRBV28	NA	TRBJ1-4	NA	TGTGCCAGCAGTGCTTATAAAACTAATGAAAAACTGTTTTTT	CASSAYKTNEKLFF
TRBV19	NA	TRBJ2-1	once	TGTGCCAGTAGTCCAAGGGACGGTTCCTACAATGAGCAGTTCTTC	CASSPRDGSYNEQFF
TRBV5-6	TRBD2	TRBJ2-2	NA	TGTGCCAGCAGCCGAGGTGGGACTAGCGGGAGGGCTGGCACCGGGGAGCTGTTTTTT	CASSRGGTSGRAGTGELFF
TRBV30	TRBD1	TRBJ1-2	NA	TGTGCCTGGAGTCGTCAGGGGGCGCGATATGGCTACACCTTC	CAWSRQGARYGYTF
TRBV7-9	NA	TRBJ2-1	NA	TGTGCCAGCAGCCCAGGAGGAGTTGGTGGCTCTGAGCAGTTCTTC	CASSPGGVGGSEQFF
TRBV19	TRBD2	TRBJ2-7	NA	TGTGCCAGTAAGCCGTCGGGACTAGGGTCGTCCTACGAGCAGTACTTC	CASKPSGLGSSYEQYF
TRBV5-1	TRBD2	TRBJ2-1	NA	TGCGCCAGCAGTTTACAAGCGGGAGTTTACAATGAGCAGTTCTTC	CASSLQAGVYNEQFF
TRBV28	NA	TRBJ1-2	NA	TGTGCCAGCAGTGAGGGGGATGGCTACACCTTC	CASSEGDGYTF
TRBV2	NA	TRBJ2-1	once	TGTGCCAGCAGACTAGGATACTACAATGAGCAGTTCTTC	CASRLGYYNEQFF
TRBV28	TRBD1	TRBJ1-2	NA	TGTGCCAGCCACGAGACAGGGTTTCTCGACAGCTATGGCTACACCTTC	CASHETGFLDSYGYTF
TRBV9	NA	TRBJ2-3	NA	TGTGCCAGCAGCGTAGGCGATACGCAGTATTTT	CASSVGDTQYF
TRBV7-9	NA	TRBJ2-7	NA	TGTGCCAGCAGCCCTTCAGGACGGGACGAGCAGTACTTC	CASSPSGRDEQYF
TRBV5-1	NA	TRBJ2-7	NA	TGCGCCAGCAGCTCGTTTCCTGGGGGTACATCTTGGGGCGAGCAGTACTTC	CASSSFPGGTSWGEQYF